The subject of this entry is one TCR beta chain. Its antigen remains unknown. The data belong to a study of OX40 agonist ivuxolimab in advanced cancers. On the study more broadly: The study gave patients intravenous ivuxolimab at 0.01 to 10 mg/kg every 2 weeks. The mean age was approximately 60 years, ranging from about 20 to 79, with 65% to 85% of participants male.

Points from the study as a whole: Average numbers of expanded clones were greater in CD8+ T cells than in CD4+.

TCRdb's copy holds only in-frame clones and misses some; the assay was immunoSEQ multiplex PCR. Of some 79,000 clones listed, 88% were seen once; the top ten hold 4.1%. Blood got drawn at baseline, again on cycle 4 day 1, and then on cycle 7 day 1. This receptor was identified in an adult with an advanced solid tumor such as melanoma, head and neck, liver or kidney cancer. The specimen was CD4+ or CD8+ T cells sorted from blood, collected in a trial of the OX40 agonist ivuxolimab.

In DNA, the CDR3 is TGTGCCTGGAGGGAGGGACAGGCGAAACTGTTTTTT. This encodes CAWREGQAKLFF. This chain joins TRBV30 and TRBJ1-4; 8 positions match TRBD1. Germline-derived CDR1 and CDR2 are GTSNPN and SVGIG (reference sequence). After removal of 3 bases from V and 11 bases from J, the junction contained 5 bases not matched to a gene. The CDR3 contains 12 residues. Full variable domain (outside the CDR3, taken from reference TRBV30 and TRBJ1-4): SQTIHQWPATLVQPVGSPLSLECTVEGTSNPNLYWYRQAAGRGLQLLFYSVGIGQISSEVPQNLSASRPQDRQFILSSKKLLLSDSGFYLCAWREGQAKLFFGSGTQLSVL.